The following is a T cell receptor beta chain sequence with its context. Germline CDR1 LNHNV, CDR2 YYDKDF (reference sequence). This CDR3 region has 18 residues. The germline V and J ends were trimmed by 0 bases and 10 bases, with 22 bases remaining between them. The data are from a study of regulatory dendritic cells for organ transplantation. Here immunoSEQ multiplex PCR was the method, and the copy in TCRdb shows in-frame clones only, minus some. The sample has some 28,000 clones; roughly 85% are singletons. The chain employs TRBV15 and TRBJ1-6; no clear D gene. Sequencing was done on a sample of naive CD4+ T cells from blood. The subset: CD45RA+ naive T cells. The receptor's source is a human donor in good health. The chain's CDR3 is CATSRDLTAASNRSPLHF. The CDR3 DNA sequence: TGTGCCACCAGCAGAGATCTAACAGCCGCTTCAAATAGGTCACCCCTCCACTTT.